What follows are 24 T cell receptor beta chains derived from one specimen sequenced in a study of graft-versus-host responses after intestinal transplantation. The repertoire was sequenced with immunoSEQ multiplex PCR; TCRdb's copy has only in-frame clones and lacks some. Seen here are some 5,600 clones, 25% observed once, and the top ten hold more than 2.5%. The specimen comprised alloreactive CD4+ T cells from a mixed lymphocyte reaction culture, sampled before transplantation. Subset indicated: CFSE-low proliferating T cells sorted from roughly six-day pre-transplant mixed lymphocyte reaction (GvH or HvG direction). The receptors come from a human patient who was an organ donor for intestinal transplantation.

This clone is classed as medium-sized. The chain recombines TRBV28 with TRBJ2-7; TRBD1 agrees at 11 bases. Trimming at V came to 5 bases and at J to 5 bases, leaving 11 bases not matched to a gene. This CDR3 spans 16 amino acids. The germline gives CDR1 MDHEN, CDR2 SYDVKM. The CDR3 DNA follows: TGTGCCAGCAGTACCTGGACAGGGGGCCGCATAAACGAGCAGTACTTC. This translates into CASSTWTGGRINEQYF.

V usage is TRBV19 and J usage is TRBJ2-7, with D perhaps TRBD1 (7 bases). CDR1 and CDR2 from the germline V gene are LNHDA and SQIVND (reference sequence). CDR3 length: 15 amino acids. The V end lost 6 bases, the J end lost 3 bases, and 18 bases lay between the germline ends. The CDR3 loop reads CASSRFGGGDYEQYF. CDR3 nucleotide sequence: TGTGCCAGTAGCCGATTCGGAGGGGGCGACTACGAGCAGTACTTC.

Within the sample, this clone is medium-sized. The rearrangement uses TRBV5-1 and TRBJ1-3; D is ambiguous. Germline V gene sequence: CDR1 SGHRS, CDR2 YFSETQ. CDR3 length equals 14 residues. V lost 0 bases to trimming and J lost 4 bases, with 8 bases between them. The CDR3 reads CASSLGQPGNTIYF. CDR3 in DNA: TGCGCCAGCAGCTTGGGACAACCCGGAAACACCATATATTTT. Drawing the rest from reference TRBV5-1 and TRBJ1-3, the complete variable domain is KAGVTQTPRYLIKTRGQQVTLSCSPISGHRSVSWYQQTPGQGLQFLFEYFSETQRNKGNFPGRFSGRQFSNSRSEMNVSTLELGDSALYLCASSLGQPGNTIYFGEGSWLTVV.

This clone appeared a few times. The chain joins TRBV16 to TRBJ2-1, with 7 bases identical to TRBD1. Germline loops: CDR1 KGHSY, CDR2 FQNENV. The ends lost 4 bases at V and 7 bases at J; junction bases unmatched: 4. There are 13 residues in the CDR3. CDR3 protein: CASSRIRGNEQFF. The CDR3 DNA reads as TGTGCCAGCAGCCGAATCAGGGGGAATGAGCAGTTCTTC.

Within the sample, this clone is medium-sized. The rearrangement links TRBV19 to TRBJ1-6; 10 bases map to TRBD1. V lost 2 bases and J lost 11; bases outside the gene matches: 9. The CDR3 sequence is 16 residues long. Germline CDR1 is LNHDA and CDR2 is SQIVND (reference sequence). Written as DNA, the CDR3 is TGTGCCAGTAGTATAAGCACGGGACAGGGGACGGCACCCCTCCACTTT. Its protein is CASSISTGQGTAPLHF.

The chain carries TRBV6-1 and TRBJ2-7, with D unclear. This CDR3 comprises 11 residues. The ends were cut back, 5 bases at V and 3 bases at J, with 5 bases in the middle. CDR1 MNHNS and CDR2 SASEGT come from the germline V gene. CDR3 sequence: CASSPYYEQYF. The DNA for the CDR3 is TGTGCCAGCAGTCCCTACTACGAGCAGTACTTC.

This clone showed up many times. The chain links TRBV10-2 to TRBJ2-3; D is undetermined. From germline, CDR1 is WSHSY and CDR2 SAAADI. The CDR3 extends over 12 amino acids. With 8 bases removed from V and 4 bases from J, the gap between germline ends came to 10 bases. For the CDR3, the DNA is TGCGCCAGCGGAAGCGTTCCAGATACGCAGTATTTT. Translating it yields CASGSVPDTQYF.

This chain uses TRBV5-4 with TRBJ2-7, with a weak D call TRBD2 (5 bases). The V end lost 0 bases, the J end lost 2 bases, and 9 bases lay between the germline ends. Germline loops: CDR1 SGHNT, CDR2 YYREEE (reference sequence). The CDR3 is made up of 14 amino acids. The CDR3 loop reads CASSLGLFPYEQYF. CDR3 bases: TGTGCCAGCAGCTTGGGACTATTCCCCTACGAGCAGTACTTC. Drawing the rest from reference TRBV5-4 and TRBJ2-7, the complete variable domain is ETGVTQSPTHLIKTRGQQVTLRCSSQSGHNTVSWYQQALGQGPQFIFQYYREEENGRGNFPPRFSGLQFPNYSSELNVNALELDDSALYLCASSLGLFPYEQYFGPGTRLTVT.

The CDR3 protein is CSVKRLAGATGELFF. The CDR3 DNA sequence: TGCAGCGTGAAAAGGCTAGCGGGAGCCACCGGGGAGCTGTTTTTT. V usage is TRBV29-1 and J usage is TRBJ2-2; 10 nucleotides align to TRBD2. Germline V gene data show CDR1 as SQVTM and CDR2 as ANQGSEA. The junction had 8 bases not matched to a gene; V was cut back by 6 bases and J by 4 bases. The length of the CDR3 is 15 residues.

In this sample, this clone turned up a few times. V is TRBV5-1 and J is TRBJ1-1; 9 bases line up with TRBD1. Germline V gene sequence: CDR1 SGHRS, CDR2 YFSETQ. The CDR3 length is 15 residues. V shed 1 base and J 6 bases; nucleotides not matched to a gene: 7. CDR3 residues: CASSLPGTGLAEAFF. The CDR3 nucleotides are TGCGCCAGCAGCTTGCCCGGGACAGGGCTCGCTGAAGCTTTCTTT.

This clone is large within its sample. The chain joins TRBV9 to TRBJ1-2; no clear D gene. V was shortened by 4 bases and J by 1 base, with 11 bases between the two germline ends. Germline lookup yields CDR1 SGDLS and CDR2 YYNGEE. The CDR3 covers 14 residues. The CDR3 nucleotides are TGTGCCAGCAGCCAGAGCAACAGTAACTATGGCTACACCTTC. Translated, it gives CASSQSNSNYGYTF.

This clone was seen just once. The chain is built from TRBV15 and TRBJ1-2; D not resolved. The CDR3 is made up of 17 amino acids. V was pared by 0 bases and J by 3 bases, with 17 bases between. Germline V gene data show CDR1 as LNHNV and CDR2 as YYDKDF (reference sequence). CDR3 nucleotides: TGTGCCACCAGCAGAGAGTTCTATCGGGTTGTTGACTATGGCTACACCTTC. It codes for CATSREFYRVVDYGYTF.

V is TRBV5-5 and J is TRBJ1-6; no reliable D call. With 0 bases removed from V and 0 bases from J, the gap between germline ends came to 10 bases. The germline gives CDR1 SGHKS, CDR2 YYEKEE (reference sequence). CDR3 size: 17 residues. CDR3 residues: CASSLGTGSSYNSPLHF. DNA for the CDR3: TGTGCCAGCAGCTTGGGGACGGGGAGCTCCTATAATTCACCCCTCCACTTT.

This clone was seen only a few times. CDR3 residues: CASSASGGAADTQYF. The CDR3 nucleotides read TGTGCCAGCAGTGCTAGCGGGGGGGCCGCAGATACGCAGTATTTT. The gene calls are TRBV6-1 and TRBJ2-3, with 12 positions matching TRBD2. The CDR3 contains 15 residues. Germline V gene data show CDR1 as MNHNS and CDR2 as SASEGT. With V trimmed by 4 bases and J by 4 bases, 3 bases remained unmatched.

CDR3 sequence: CASSLGLAKSQETQYF. As DNA, the CDR3 is TGTGCCAGCAGCTTAGGTCTAGCGAAAAGCCAAGAGACCCAGTACTTC. The V call is TRBV7-9, the J call TRBJ2-5; perhaps TRBD2 as D (6 bases). Trimming took off 1 base at V and 1 base at J, with 13 bases between the two ends. CDR3 length equals 16 residues. The V gene's germline CDR1 is SEHNR and CDR2 FQNEAQ (reference sequence).

By share, this clone counts as medium-sized (0.01 to 0.1%). The chain has TRBV5-6 and TRBJ1-3; 7 positions match TRBD1. Germline V lookup: CDR1 SGHDT, CDR2 YYEEEE. The CDR3 is 16 amino acids. Trimming at V came to 1 base and at J to 2 bases, leaving 6 bases not matched to a gene. The DNA of the CDR3 is TGTGCCAGCAGCTTGATGACAGGGACAACTGGAAACACCATATATTTT. Residues: CASSLMTGTTGNTIYF.

J is TRBJ2-1 and V is TRBV29-1; tentatively, D is TRBD1 (5 bases). V lost 4 bases and J lost 3, with 16 bases in between. The germline V gene has CDR1 SQVTM and CDR2 ANQGSEA. This CDR3 spans 15 amino acids. CDR3 bases: TGCAGCGTTGGGGGCAGTTGGGGAAACTACAATGAGCAGTTCTTC. Its protein product is CSVGGSWGNYNEQFF.

V gene TRBV7-3 combines with J gene TRBJ2-6; 7 bases fit TRBD1. The germline V gene encodes CDR1 SGHTA and CDR2 FQGTGA. The CDR3 spans 17 residues. V gave up 5 bases and J gave up 1 base; unmatched junction bases: 8. Here the CDR3 DNA reads TGTGCCAGCAGCCCCGCAAAGGGACAGTCTGGGGCCAACGTCCTGACTTTC. Its protein product is CASSPAKGQSGANVLTF.

The chain links TRBV9 to TRBJ2-3, with 11 nucleotides matching TRBD2. CDR3 length: 16 amino acids. Germline assignment: CDR1 SGDLS and CDR2 YYNGEE. V gave up 0 bases and J gave up 2 bases; unmatched junction bases: 2. CDR3 in DNA: TGTGCCAGCAGCGTAGGACTAGCGGGAAACACAGATACGCAGTATTTT. Protein product: CASSVGLAGNTDTQYF. Using reference TRBV9 and TRBJ2-3 for the parts outside the CDR3, the full variable domain is DSGVTQTPKHLITATGQRVTLRCSPRSGDLSVYWYQQSLDQGLQFLIQYYNGEERAKGNILERFSAQQFPDLHSELNLSSLELGDSALYFCASSVGLAGNTDTQYFGPGTRLTVL.

The chain employs TRBV14 and TRBJ2-3; TRBD2 matches at 14 bases. The V segment lost 4 bases and the J segment 4 bases; nucleotides outside the gene matches: 10. The CDR3 spans 18 residues. Germline V gene lookup returns CDR1 SGHDN and CDR2 FVKESK. The CDR3 region is CASSRLAGGPSYADTQYF. In nucleotides, the CDR3 is TGTGCCAGCAGCCGACTAGCGGGAGGGCCCTCGTATGCAGATACGCAGTATTTT.

This chain joins TRBV6-1 and TRBJ1-1; TRBD1 is a possible D gene (6 bases). The V end lost 5 bases, the J end lost 5 bases, and 15 bases lay between the germline ends. Germline V gives CDR1 MNHNS, CDR2 SASEGT. The CDR3 is made up of 14 amino acids. The CDR3 spells CASSPQTGQTEAFF. DNA of the CDR3: TGTGCCAGCAGTCCGCAGACCGGACAGACTGAAGCTTTCTTT.

This clone came up a few times. The genes are TRBV29-1 and TRBJ2-3, with TRBD2 matching 10 bases. J gave up 6 bases and V 2 bases, and 8 bases lay outside the gene matches. The CDR3 runs 15 residues. Germline loops: CDR1 SQVTM, CDR2 ANQGSEA. CDR3 bases: TGCAGCGTTGAACACTTAGCGGGAGGTTCGGATACGCAGTATTTT. Amino acids: CSVEHLAGGSDTQYF.

This clone is medium-sized. This rearrangement joins TRBV30 to TRBJ1-5; D perhaps matches TRBD1 (5 bases). The CDR3 extends over 12 amino acids. From germline, CDR1 is GTSNPN and CDR2 SVGIG (reference sequence). The germline V and J ends were trimmed by 1 base and 8 bases, with 9 bases remaining between them. Written as DNA, the CDR3 is TGTGCCTGGAGTGCAGGGTTTAAGCCCCAGCATTTT. Translating it yields CAWSAGFKPQHF.

Remarks on this clone: An end of the junction differs from the germline gene, which may be a read error. The V call is TRBV4-1, the J call TRBJ2-1; 13 nucleotides line up with TRBD2. This CDR3 region has 16 residues. From germline, CDR1 is MGHRA and CDR2 YSYEKL. CDR3 sequence (DNA): TGCGCCAGCAGCCAAGAGGGACTAGCGGGGAACAAGGAGCAGTTCTTC. Its protein product is CASSQEGLAGNKEQFF.